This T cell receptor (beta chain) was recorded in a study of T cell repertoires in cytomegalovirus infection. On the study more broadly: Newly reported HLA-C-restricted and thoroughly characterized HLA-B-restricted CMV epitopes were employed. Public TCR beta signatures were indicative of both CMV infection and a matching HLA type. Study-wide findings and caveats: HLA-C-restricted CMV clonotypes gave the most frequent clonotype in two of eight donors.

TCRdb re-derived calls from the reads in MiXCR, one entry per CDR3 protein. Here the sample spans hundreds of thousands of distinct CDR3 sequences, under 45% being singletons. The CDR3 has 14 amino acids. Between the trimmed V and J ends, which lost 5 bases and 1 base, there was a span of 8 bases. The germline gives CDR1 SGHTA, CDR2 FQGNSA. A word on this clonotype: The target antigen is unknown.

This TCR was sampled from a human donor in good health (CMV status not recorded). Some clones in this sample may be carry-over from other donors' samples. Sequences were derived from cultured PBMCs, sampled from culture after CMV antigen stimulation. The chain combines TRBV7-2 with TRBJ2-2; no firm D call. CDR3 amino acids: CASSPTGNTGELFF. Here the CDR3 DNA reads TGTGCCAGCAGCCCAACGGGGAACACCGGGGAGCTGTTTTTT.